The present entry profiles one TCR beta chain with its context. What it recognizes is unknown. The sample is drawn from a study of post-analysis software for immune sequencing data. Study-wide results and limits: Strong co-clustering by F measure was seen for same-batch samples. The study found significantly lower normalized Chao1 diversity in multiple sclerosis patients than in controls. A few TRBV segments occurring more often in patients than controls included TRBV5-6, TRBV5-1 and TRBV20-1.

The CDR3 is 14 amino acids. Germline V CDR1 and CDR2: SGHRS, YFSETQ. Each TCR beta cDNA library carried unique molecular identifiers. T cells, roughly 0.9 to 11 million of them, yielded about 500,000 cDNA molecules. TCRdb analysed the PCR reads with MiXCR anew, one entry per CDR3 protein. The data hold over 150,000 distinct CDR3 sequences, with about 30% observed a single time. The rearrangement uses TRBV5-1 and TRBJ2-1; TRBD1 matches at 9 bases. Near its end, the DNA agrees better with TRBJ2-7, so the J call may be wrong. The TCR comes from a girl aged 5 to 17 with multiple sclerosis. Sequencing input: blood. The CDR3 DNA reads as TGCGCCAGCAGCTCGGACAGGGGCCATGATGAGCAGTACTTC. Protein sequence: CASSSDRGHDEQYF.